One sample yielded the 14 T cell receptor beta chains listed below, sequenced in a study of blood T cell repertoires in COVID-19. Sequencing was performed with immunoSEQ multiplex PCR; in TCRdb, only in-frame clones are kept and a portion is missing. This repertoire shows a few hundred thousand clones, about 87% found once; its top ten account for approximately 6.8%. The sample taken for sequencing was peripheral blood. The source is a woman aged 65 to 85 with active or convalescent COVID-19.

The rearrangement uses TRBV3-1 (or the pseudogene TRBV3-2) and TRBJ1-2; the D is unclear. Trimming removed 0 bases at V and 5 bases at J, with 13 bases between. The CDR3 consists of 15 residues. Germline values: CDR1 LGHDT, CDR2 YNNKEL (reference sequence). The CDR3 DNA reads TGTGCCAGCAGCCAAGACGCGGGAACGTCTTATGGCTACACCTTC. Translated: CASSQDAGTSYGYTF.

V and J are TRBV7-9 and TRBJ1-4; 11 bases are a match to TRBD1. CDR3 length equals 16 residues. The germline V gene encodes CDR1 SEHNR and CDR2 FQNEAQ (reference sequence). V shed 5 bases, J shed 10 bases, and the junction held 12 bases outside the gene matches. DNA of the CDR3: TGTGCCAGCAGCCGAGGACAGGGGGCGCGTTCCGGAAAACTGTTTTTT. This codes for CASSRGQGARSGKLFF.

V usage is TRBV5-5 and J usage is TRBJ1-2; unclear D gene. This CDR3 has 15 amino acids. CDR1 is SGHKS and CDR2 is YYEKEE in the germline V gene (reference sequence). Trimming removed 4 bases at V and 5 bases at J, with 18 bases between. CDR3 in DNA: TGTGCCAGCAGCAGCCCAACAGTGTCATTGTATGGCTACACCTTC. Amino acids: CASSSPTVSLYGYTF.

The chain employs TRBV7-8 and TRBJ1-2; D gene uncertain. V was trimmed by 1 base and J by 7 bases, leaving 10 bases between them. Per the germline V gene, CDR1 is SGHVS and CDR2 is FQNEAQ. The CDR3 totals 13 residues. Here the CDR3 reads CASSLDRVGGYTF. CDR3 in DNA: TGTGCCAGCAGCTTAGATCGGGTTGGTGGCTACACCTTC. The variable domain in full, with the rest retrieved from reference TRBV7-8 and TRBJ1-2, is GAGVSQSPRYKVAKRGQDVALRCDPISGHVSLFWYQQALGQGPEFLTYFQNEAQLDKSGLPSDRFFAERPEGSVSTLKIQRTQQEDSAVYLCASSLDRVGGYTFGSGTRLTVV.

The table lists this clone with a count of one. This rearrangement joins TRBV5-1 to TRBJ1-1, with D perhaps matching TRBD1 (6 bases). Deletions cut 3 bases from V and 1 base from J, with 7 bases between. This CDR3 comprises 13 residues. In germline, CDR1 is SGHRS, CDR2 YFSETQ. The CDR3, as DNA: TGCGCCAGCAGCTCGACAGGGAACACTGAAGCTTTCTTT. Protein product: CASSSTGNTEAFF. Based on the CDR3 plus reference TRBV5-1 and TRBJ1-1, the full variable domain is KAGVTQTPRYLIKTRGQQVTLSCSPISGHRSVSWYQQTPGQGLQFLFEYFSETQRNKGNFPGRFSGRQFSNSRSEMNVSTLELGDSALYLCASSSTGNTEAFFGQGTRLTVV.

V and J are TRBV3-1 (or the pseudogene TRBV3-2) and TRBJ1-1; D not certain. The CDR3 contains 14 residues. Trimming shortened V by 4 bases and J by 1 base, and 10 bases separated the two germline ends. CDR1 is LGHDT and CDR2 is YNNKEL in the germline V gene (reference sequence). For the CDR3, the DNA is TGTGCCAGCAGCCCCTTCCCCAGGAACACTGAAGCTTTCTTT. Amino acids: CASSPFPRNTEAFF.

This clone was seen only a few times. V is TRBV18 and J is TRBJ1-2; D perhaps matches TRBD1 (6 bases). Germline loops: CDR1 KGHSH, CDR2 LQKENI. Trimming shortened V by 6 bases and J by 8 bases, and 16 bases separated the two germline ends. This CDR3 region has 13 residues. The CDR3 DNA sequence: TGTGCCAGCTCCCCGACGGGCCAGGGGGGCTACACCTTC. Amino acid sequence: CASSPTGQGGYTF.

This clone was recorded once. This chain joins TRBV5-4 and TRBJ2-1; TRBD2 matches 7 bases. The germline gives CDR1 SGHNT, CDR2 YYREEE (reference sequence). CDR3 length equals 16 residues. The junction had 6 bases not matched to a gene; V was cut back by 3 bases and J by 0 bases. The CDR3 DNA follows: TGTGCCAGCAGCTCCGCGGGGGTTAGCTCCTACAATGAGCAGTTCTTC. Its protein is CASSSAGVSSYNEQFF.

J is TRBJ2-5 and V is TRBV15; 8 nucleotides match TRBD1. Looked up from germline, CDR1 is LNHNV and CDR2 is YYDKDF (reference sequence). The CDR3 length is 16 residues. Trimming took 4 bases from V and 0 from J; bases not matched to a gene: 7. The CDR3 DNA sequence: TGTGCCACCAGCATTTCTGGACAGGGTCACCAAGAGACCCAGTACTTC. Encoded protein: CATSISGQGHQETQYF.

The V and J genes are TRBV7-3 and TRBJ2-1, with a tentative D call TRBD1 (5 bases). Germline values: CDR1 SGHTA, CDR2 FQGTGA. This CDR3 has 13 amino acids. Between the trimmed V and J ends, which lost 3 bases and 10 bases, there was a span of 13 bases. This CDR3 reads CASSLGPKGEQFF. As DNA, the CDR3 is TGTGCCAGCAGCTTGGGGCCTAAAGGGGAGCAGTTCTTC.

This clone was found once. V gene TRBV6-2 or TRBV6-3 combines with J gene TRBJ1-3, with unresolved D. The germline V gene has CDR1 MNHEY and CDR2 SVGEGT. CDR3 length: 12 amino acids. Trimming pared 6 bases from V and 4 bases from J, leaving 7 bases between. CDR3 coding DNA: TGTGCCAGCAGCGACGGGGGAAACACCATATATTTT. Its protein product is CASSDGGNTIYF.

CDR3 sequence reads: CASSYSTYQPQHF. The CDR3 DNA reads TGTGCCAGCAGTTACTCGACATATCAGCCCCAGCATTTT. The J gene is TRBJ1-5, the V gene TRBV6-5; D unclear. Trimming cost V 0 bases and J 5 bases, with 5 bases left between them. Germline CDR1 is MNHEY and CDR2 is SVGAGI. The CDR3 has 13 residues.

This clone was observed a few times. This sequence joins TRBV19 and TRBJ2-7; D perhaps matches TRBD1 (6 bases). V was pared by 5 bases and J by 0 bases, with 17 bases between. Germline V gives CDR1 LNHDA, CDR2 SQIVND (reference sequence). CDR3 length: 16 amino acids. CDR3 DNA sequence: TGTGCCAGTAGTCCTTCGGGACAAGTGAACTCCTACGAGCAGTACTTC. Amino acids: CASSPSGQVNSYEQYF.

The chain couples TRBV25-1 to TRBJ1-2; TRBD1 might be the D (6 bases). From germline, CDR1 is MGHDK and CDR2 SYGVNS. This CDR3 is built from 13 residues. Trimming stripped 9 bases from V and 4 bases from J, with 15 bases between. CDR3 loop: CASRGQSLYGYTF. CDR3 DNA sequence: TGTGCCAGTCGCGGACAGTCCCTCTATGGCTACACCTTC.